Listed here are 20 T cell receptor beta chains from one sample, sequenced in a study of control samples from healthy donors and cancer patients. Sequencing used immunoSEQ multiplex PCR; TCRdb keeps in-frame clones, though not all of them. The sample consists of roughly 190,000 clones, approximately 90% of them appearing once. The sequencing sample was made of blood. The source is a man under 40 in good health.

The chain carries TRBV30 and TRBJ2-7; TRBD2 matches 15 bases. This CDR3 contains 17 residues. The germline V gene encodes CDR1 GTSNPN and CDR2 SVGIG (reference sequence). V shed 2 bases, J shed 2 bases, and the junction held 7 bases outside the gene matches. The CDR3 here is CAWSPTRTSGGAYEQYF. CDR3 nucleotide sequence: TGTGCCTGGAGTCCGACCCGGACTAGCGGGGGGGCCTACGAGCAGTACTTC.

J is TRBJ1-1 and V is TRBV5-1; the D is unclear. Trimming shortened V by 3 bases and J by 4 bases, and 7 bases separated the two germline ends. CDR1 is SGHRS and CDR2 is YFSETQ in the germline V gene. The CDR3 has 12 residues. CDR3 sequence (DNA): TGCGCCAGCAGCTGGGAAAGCACTGAAGCTTTCTTT. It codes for CASSWESTEAFF.

The CDR3 is CASSRGEHIQYF. CDR3 coding DNA: TGTGCCAGCAGCCGGGGGGAGCACATTCAGTACTTC. The chain employs TRBV7-9 and TRBJ2-4; the match to TRBD2 covers 7 bases. The CDR3 sequence is 12 residues long. V trimming: 5 bases; J trimming: 8 bases; junction bases outside the gene matches: 3. Germline V gene lookup returns CDR1 SEHNR and CDR2 FQNEAQ (reference sequence).

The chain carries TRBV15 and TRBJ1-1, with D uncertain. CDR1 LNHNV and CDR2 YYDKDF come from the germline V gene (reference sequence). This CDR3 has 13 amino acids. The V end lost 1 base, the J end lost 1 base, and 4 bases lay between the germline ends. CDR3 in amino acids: CATSRGQNTEAFF. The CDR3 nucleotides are TGTGCCACCAGCAGAGGCCAGAACACTGAAGCTTTCTTT. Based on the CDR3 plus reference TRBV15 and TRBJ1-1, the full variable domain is DAMVIQNPRYQVTQFGKPVTLSCSQTLNHNVMYWYQQKSSQAPKLLFHYYDKDFNNEADTPDNFQSRRPNTSFCFLDIRSPGLGDTAMYLCATSRGQNTEAFFGQGTRLTVV.

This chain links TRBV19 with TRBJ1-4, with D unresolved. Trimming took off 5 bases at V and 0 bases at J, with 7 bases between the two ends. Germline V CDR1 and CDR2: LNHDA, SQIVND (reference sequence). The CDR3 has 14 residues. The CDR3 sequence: CASSRPATNEKLFF. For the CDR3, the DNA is TGTGCCAGTAGTCGGCCTGCAACTAATGAAAAACTGTTTTTT.

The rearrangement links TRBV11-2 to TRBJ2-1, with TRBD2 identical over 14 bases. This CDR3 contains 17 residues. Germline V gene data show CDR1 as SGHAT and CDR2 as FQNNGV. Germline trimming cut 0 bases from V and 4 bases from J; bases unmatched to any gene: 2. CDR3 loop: CASSLDRTSGGYNEQFF. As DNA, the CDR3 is TGTGCCAGCAGCTTAGACAGGACTAGCGGGGGGTACAATGAGCAGTTCTTC. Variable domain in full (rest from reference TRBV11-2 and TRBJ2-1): EAGVAQSPRYKIIEKRQSVAFWCNPISGHATLYWYQQILGQGPKLLIQFQNNGVVDDSQLPKDRFSAERLKGVDSTLKIQPAKLEDSAVYLCASSLDRTSGGYNEQFFGPGTRLTVL.

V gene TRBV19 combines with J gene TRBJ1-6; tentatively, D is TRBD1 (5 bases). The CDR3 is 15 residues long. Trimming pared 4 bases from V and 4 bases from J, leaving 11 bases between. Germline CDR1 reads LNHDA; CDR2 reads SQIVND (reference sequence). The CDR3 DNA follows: TGTGCCAGTAGTACGCCGACAGAGTATAATTCACCCCTCCACTTT. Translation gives CASSTPTEYNSPLHF. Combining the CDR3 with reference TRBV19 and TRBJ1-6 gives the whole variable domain DGGITQSPKYLFRKEGQNVTLSCEQNLNHDAMYWYRQDPGQGLRLIYYSQIVNDFQKGDIAEGYSVSREKKESFPLTVTSAQKNPTAFYLCASSTPTEYNSPLHFGNGTRLTVT.

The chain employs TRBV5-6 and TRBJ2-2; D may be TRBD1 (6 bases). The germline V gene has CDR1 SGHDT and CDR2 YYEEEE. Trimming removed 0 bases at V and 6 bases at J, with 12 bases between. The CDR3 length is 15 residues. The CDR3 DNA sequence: TGTGCCAGCAGCTTGGGGACAGCACCCGCCGGGGAGCTGTTTTTT. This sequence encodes CASSLGTAPAGELFF.

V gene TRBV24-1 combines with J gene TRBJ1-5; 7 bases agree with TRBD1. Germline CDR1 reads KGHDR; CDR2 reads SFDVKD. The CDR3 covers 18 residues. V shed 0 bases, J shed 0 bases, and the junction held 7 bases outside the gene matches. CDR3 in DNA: TGTGCCACCAGTGATTTGAGGATAGGACAGGCTAGCAATCAGCCCCAGCATTTT. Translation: CATSDLRIGQASNQPQHF.

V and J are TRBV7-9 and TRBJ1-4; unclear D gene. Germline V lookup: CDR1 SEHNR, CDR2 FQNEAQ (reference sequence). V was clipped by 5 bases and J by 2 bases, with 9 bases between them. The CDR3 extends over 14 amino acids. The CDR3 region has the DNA TGTGCCAGCAGCGATGACCGGACTAATGAAAAACTGTTTTTT. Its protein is CASSDDRTNEKLFF.

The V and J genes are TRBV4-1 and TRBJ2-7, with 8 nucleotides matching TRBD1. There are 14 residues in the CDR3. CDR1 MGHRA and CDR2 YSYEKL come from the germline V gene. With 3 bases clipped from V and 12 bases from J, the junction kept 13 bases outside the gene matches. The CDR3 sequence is CASSHGTGFNEVYF. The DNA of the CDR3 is TGCGCCAGCAGCCACGGGACAGGCTTTAATGAGGTGTACTTC.

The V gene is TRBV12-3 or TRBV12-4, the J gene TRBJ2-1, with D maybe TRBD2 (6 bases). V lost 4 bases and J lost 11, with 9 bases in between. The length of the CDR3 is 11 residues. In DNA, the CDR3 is TGTGCCAGCAGTTGGGACTTTCAGCAGTTCTTC. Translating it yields CASSWDFQQFF.

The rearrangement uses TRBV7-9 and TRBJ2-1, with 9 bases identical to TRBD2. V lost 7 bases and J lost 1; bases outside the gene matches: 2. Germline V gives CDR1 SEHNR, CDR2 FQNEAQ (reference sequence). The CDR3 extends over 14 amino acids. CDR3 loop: CASTAGGSYNEQFF. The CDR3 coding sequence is TGTGCCAGCACCGCGGGGGGGTCCTACAATGAGCAGTTCTTC. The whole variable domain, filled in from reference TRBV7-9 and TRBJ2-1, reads DTGVSQNPRHKITKRGQNVTFRCDPISEHNRLYWYRQTLGQGPEFLTYFQNEAQLEKSRLLSDRFSAERPKGSFSTLEIQRTEQGDSAMYLCASTAGGSYNEQFFGPGTRLTVL.

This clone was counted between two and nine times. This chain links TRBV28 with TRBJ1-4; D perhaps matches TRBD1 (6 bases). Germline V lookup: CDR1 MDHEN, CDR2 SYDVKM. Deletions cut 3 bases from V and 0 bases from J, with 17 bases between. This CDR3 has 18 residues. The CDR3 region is CASSFHGTLSATNEKLFF. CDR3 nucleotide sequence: TGTGCCAGCAGTTTCCACGGGACACTGAGTGCAACTAATGAAAAACTGTTTTTT.

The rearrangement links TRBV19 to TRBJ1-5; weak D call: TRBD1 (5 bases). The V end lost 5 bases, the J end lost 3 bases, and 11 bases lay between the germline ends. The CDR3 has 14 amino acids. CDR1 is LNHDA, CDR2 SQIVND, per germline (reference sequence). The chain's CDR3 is CASSRDRYNQPQHF. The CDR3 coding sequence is TGTGCCAGTAGTCGGGACCGCTACAATCAGCCCCAGCATTTT.

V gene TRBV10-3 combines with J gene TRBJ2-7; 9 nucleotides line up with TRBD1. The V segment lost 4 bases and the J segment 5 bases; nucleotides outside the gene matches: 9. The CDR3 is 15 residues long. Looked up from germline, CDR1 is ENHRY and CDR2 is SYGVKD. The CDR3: CAISGGTGNGDEQYF. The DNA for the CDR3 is TGTGCCATCAGTGGGGGGACAGGGAATGGTGACGAGCAGTACTTC.

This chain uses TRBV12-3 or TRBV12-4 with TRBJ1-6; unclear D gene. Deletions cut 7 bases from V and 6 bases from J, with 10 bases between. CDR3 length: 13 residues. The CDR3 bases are TGTGCCAGCAAAACAGCTTCTAATTCACCCCTCCACTTT. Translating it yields CASKTASNSPLHF.

The CDR3 loop is CASSSKGRGTDTQYF. In DNA form, the CDR3 reads TGTGCCAGCAGCAGCAAGGGAAGGGGCACAGATACGCAGTATTTT. The chain has TRBV9 and TRBJ2-3; D is undetermined. Per germline, CDR1 SGDLS and CDR2 YYNGEE. Trimming took off 4 bases at V and 1 base at J, with 13 bases between the two ends. The CDR3 covers 15 residues.

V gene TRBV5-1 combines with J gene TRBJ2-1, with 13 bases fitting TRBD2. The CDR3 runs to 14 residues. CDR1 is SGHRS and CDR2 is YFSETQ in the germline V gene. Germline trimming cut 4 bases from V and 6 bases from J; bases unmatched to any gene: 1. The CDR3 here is CASSRLAGGNEQFF. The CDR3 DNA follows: TGCGCCAGCAGCAGACTAGCGGGGGGCAATGAGCAGTTCTTC. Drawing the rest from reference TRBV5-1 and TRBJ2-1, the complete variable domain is KAGVTQTPRYLIKTRGQQVTLSCSPISGHRSVSWYQQTPGQGLQFLFEYFSETQRNKGNFPGRFSGRQFSNSRSEMNVSTLELGDSALYLCASSRLAGGNEQFFGPGTRLTVL.

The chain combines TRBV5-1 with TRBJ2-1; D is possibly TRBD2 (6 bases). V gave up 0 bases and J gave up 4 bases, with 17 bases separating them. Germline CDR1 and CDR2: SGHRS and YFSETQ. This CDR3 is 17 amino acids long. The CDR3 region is CASSLVSGRRGYNEQFF. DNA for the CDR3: TGCGCCAGCAGCTTGGTATCCGGCCGGAGGGGATACAATGAGCAGTTCTTC.